A selection of T cell receptor beta chains follows, all from one sample in a study of metastatic and nonmetastatic thyroid tumors. TCRdb recomputed clones from the PCR reads via MiXCR. The table lists about 5,500 clones, 30% to 40% of them singletons. The material sequenced was adjacent normal tissue. These receptors were taken from a male donor with papillary thyroid cancer or a benign thyroid nodule (not recorded which). Some clones in this sample may be carry-over from other donors' samples. CDR3s include the opening cysteine and the closing phenylalanine or tryptophan. The D gene is left open where the match is weak. Clone size is given for some rows only: seen once, a few or many times, or a class if the clone is expanded.

>NA|12|TRBD1|TRBJ2-7|TRBV7-9
TGTGCCAGCAGCCAGACAGGGGCCGAGCAGTACTTC
CASSQTGAEQYF
>once|16|NA|TRBJ1-1|TRBV20-1
TGCAGTGCTAGAGACGGCCGGCGGACAGTAAACACTGAAGCTTTCTTT
CSARDGRRTVNTEAFF
>NA|14|NA|TRBJ1-1|TRBV25-1
TGTGCCAGCAGTGAATTTAGGGCTAACAATAAAGATTTCTTT
CASSEFRANNKDFF
>few|21|NA|TRBJ2-2|TRBV2
TGTGCCAGCAGTGAAGCGCCGTTTTGGCTAATTGACCCGATGAACACCGGGGAGCTGTTTTTT
CASSEAPFWLIDPMNTGELFF
>NA|14|NA|TRBJ2-7|TRBV27
TGTGCCAGTCGTAGGTCTAGCGACTCCTACGAGCAGTACTTC
CASRRSSDSYEQYF
>few|14|NA|TRBJ2-7|TRBV25-1
TGTGCCAGCAGTGAATATACGAGCCCCTACGAGCAGTACTTC
CASSEYTSPYEQYF
>NA|15|NA|TRBJ2-2|TRBV11-1
TGTGCCAGCAGCTTAGGGGGGGCCGGTACCGGGGAGCTGTTTTTT
CASSLGGAGTGELFF
>NA|15|TRBD2|TRBJ2-1|TRBV6-1
TGTGCCAGCTCTAAGGGGGCTAGCGGGATCTATGAGCAGTTCTTC
CASSKGASGIYEQFF
>NA|12|NA|TRBJ2-4|TRBV20-1
TGCAGTGCTGCAGTCGGAGGATACATTCAGTACTTC
CSAAVGGYIQYF
>few|11|NA|TRBJ1-1|TRBV28
TGTGCCAGCAGTTCTGGGGTTGAAGCTTTCTTT
CASSSGVEAFF
>NA|11|NA|TRBJ2-5|TRBV30
TGTGCCTGGGAGGTTGGAGGGAACCAGTACTTC
CAWEVGGNQYF
>once|12|NA|TRBJ2-3|TRBV9
TGTGCCAGCATCGGCAATGGTGATACGCAGTATTTC
CASIGNGDTQYF
>large|13|TRBD1|TRBJ1-1|TRBV28
TGTGCCAGTCAGACAGGGAGGGTCACTGAAGCTTTCTTT
CASQTGRVTEAFF
>NA|12|NA|TRBJ1-4|TRBV6-5
TGTGCCAGCTCGACGGGGGGTGAAAAACTGTTTTTT
CASSTGGEKLFF
>NA|18|TRBD2|TRBJ2-5|TRBV20-1
TGCAGTGCTACTACGGGACTAGCGGGAGTTGTCGACTCGGAGACCCAGTACTTC
CSATTGLAGVVDSETQYF
>NA|14|NA|TRBJ2-5|TRBV12-3/TRBV12-4
TGTGCCAGCAGGAAACCGGGCTCAGAAGAGACCCAGTACTTC
CASRKPGSEETQYF
>NA|17|TRBD2|TRBJ2-3|TRBV2
TGTGCCAGCAGTGAATCACTAGCGGGAGGGATCACAGATACGCAGTATTTT
CASSESLAGGITDTQYF
>NA|15|TRBD2|TRBJ2-7|TRBV12-3/TRBV12-4
TGTGCCAGCAGCTCGGGACTAGCGGGACCCCTCGAGCAGTACTTC
CASSSGLAGPLEQYF
>many|15|TRBD1|TRBJ1-4|TRBV28
TGTGCCAGCAGTTTGGGACAGGGGGCTAATGAAAAACTGTTTTTT
CASSLGQGANEKLFF
>many|15|NA|TRBJ2-1|TRBV27
TGTGCCAGCAAGAACATGGGGCGGACTTACAATGAGCAGTTCTTC
CASKNMGRTYNEQFF